This TCR beta chain was sequenced during a study of beta chain features in type 1 diabetes (dated by TCRdb to 2016 to 2018). Notes on the research overall: Mean age, gender distribution, total cell number and subset yield were not different between patients and healthy donors. A total of about 100 million sorted cells were examined across all samples, and RNA yield correlated strongly with the number of cells per subset. The study compared TCRB repertoires of sorted circulating CD4+ T cell subsets between recently diagnosed type 1 diabetes patients and matched healthy donors. Naive and central memory subsets were obtained from all 30 or so donors, but regulatory and stem cell-like memory subsets were isolated from only 8 patients and roughly 8 healthy donors.

Each donor gave one peripheral blood draw, averaging around 120 mL, which was collected into heparinised tubes. Using a panel that included CD45RO, CCR7, CD25, CD127, CD95 and CD27, naive, central memory, regulatory and stem cell-like memory CD4+ T cells were sorted on a BD FACSAria II. Every sorted population had a purity above 95%. PBMCs were isolated immediately by Lymphoprep density gradient centrifugation and stained directly without culture. So that batch effects would be minimized, each experiment stained and sorted samples in pairs, pairing one healthy donor with one patient. The table lists this clone with a few counts. Its antigen is unknown. Its ends do not fully match the called genes, so a read error is possible. The High Capacity cDNA Reverse Transcription Kit was used to reverse transcribe all of the isolated RNA, meaning that expressed TCRB transcripts were what got sequenced. Naive, central memory and regulatory T cell samples underwent deep immunoSEQ sequencing, averaging about 3.57 million total reads per sample. Sorted cells were lysed in RLT buffer, and RNA was extracted using DNase-treated RNeasy Micro or Mini kits according to cell number. To prevent cross-contamination, each cell subset was processed individually, whereas patient and healthy donor samples were processed jointly. Using the immunoSEQ multiplex PCR, TCRB sequences were amplified from cDNA into 87-bp fragments spanning the CDR3 region. Amplicons were sequenced on the Illumina HiSeq platform. The study's processing was this. Synthetic template baselines were used to correct PCR bias computationally, reads within Hamming distance 2 were collapsed, and singletons that could not be merged were discarded. Reads were aligned to IMGT to assign V, D and J genes, CDR3 length, and insertions or deletions at six rearrangement sites. Within each subset, clonotype counts were normalized to sorted cell number, after which true diversity and Gini coefficients were computed with the tcR R package. The overlap coefficient, calculated on TCRB nucleotide sequences, was used to measure repertoire sharing. TCRdb stores this immuneACCESS table with in-frame sequences only. Part of the clones is absent; in the studies checked, under half of the shortfall reflects unresolved V genes, and no reason is known for the rest. The DNA was the basis for D and trimming; V, J and clone size are from that table. This sample is represented by about 220,000 clones; approximately 11% of them were singletons. Jointly, the top ten make up 1% to 1.5% of the sample.

What the research found in general, with its limitations: PCR may preferentially amplify shorter templates, but because patient and control samples were amplified and corrected together, any resulting skew would affect both groups equally. Type 1 diabetes patients showed a moderate but significant shortening of TCRB CDR3 length in all four CD4+ subsets. At VDJ recombination sites, type 1 diabetes patients had fewer insertions and more deleted nucleotides, which implies abnormalities in thymic rearrangement. Naive, central memory and regulatory TCRB repertoires appeared more similar among patients than among healthy donors. Because cDNA was sequenced instead of genomic DNA, highly expressing activated cells could be over-represented, though the groups showed no difference in activation or CD3 levels. Only small numbers of individuals were included in the HLA sub-analyses, which left unresolved whether HLA type had any influence on TCRB rearrangement.

Via the germline V gene (reference sequence), CDR1 is LNHDA and CDR2 SQIVND. The CDR3 runs 13 amino acids, cysteine and phenylalanine included. Of the read, only the CDR3 DNA is kept; its 39 bases are in frame from base 1. Sequenced: central memory CD4+ T cells from blood. The chain links TRBV19 with TRBJ2-1; the junction holds 7 bases that match TRBD2. The TCR originated in a man between 18 and 35 years old in good health. The CDR3 sequence is CASSIGLAGARVF. In nucleotides, the sequence is TGTGCCAGTAGTATTGGGTTAGCGGGTGCGAGAGTCTTC.